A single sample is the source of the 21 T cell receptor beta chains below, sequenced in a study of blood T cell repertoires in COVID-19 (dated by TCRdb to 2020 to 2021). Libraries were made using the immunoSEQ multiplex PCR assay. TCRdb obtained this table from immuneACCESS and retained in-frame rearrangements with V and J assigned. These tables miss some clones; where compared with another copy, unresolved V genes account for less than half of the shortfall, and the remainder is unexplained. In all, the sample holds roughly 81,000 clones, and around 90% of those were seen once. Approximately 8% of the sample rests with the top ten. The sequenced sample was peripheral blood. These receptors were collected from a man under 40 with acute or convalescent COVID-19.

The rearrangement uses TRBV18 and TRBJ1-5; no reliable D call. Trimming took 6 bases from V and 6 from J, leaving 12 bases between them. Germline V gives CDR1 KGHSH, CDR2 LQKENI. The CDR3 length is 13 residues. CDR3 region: CASSAGGGQPQHF. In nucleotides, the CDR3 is TGTGCCAGCTCCGCGGGAGGTGGTCAGCCCCAGCATTTT.

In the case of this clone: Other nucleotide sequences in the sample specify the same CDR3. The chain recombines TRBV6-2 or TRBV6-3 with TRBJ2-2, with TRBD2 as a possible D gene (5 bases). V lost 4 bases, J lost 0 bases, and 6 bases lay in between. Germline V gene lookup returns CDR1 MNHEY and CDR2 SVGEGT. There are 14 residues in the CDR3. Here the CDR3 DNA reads TGTGCCAGCAGTTCTAGCTCGAACACCGGGGAGCTGTTTTTT. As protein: CASSSSSNTGELFF.

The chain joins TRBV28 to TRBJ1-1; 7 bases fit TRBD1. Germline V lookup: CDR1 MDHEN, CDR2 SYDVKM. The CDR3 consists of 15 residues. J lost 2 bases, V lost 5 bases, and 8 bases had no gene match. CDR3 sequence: CASSTPGGSNTEAFF. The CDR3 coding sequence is TGTGCCAGCAGTACGCCAGGGGGATCAAACACTGAAGCTTTCTTT.

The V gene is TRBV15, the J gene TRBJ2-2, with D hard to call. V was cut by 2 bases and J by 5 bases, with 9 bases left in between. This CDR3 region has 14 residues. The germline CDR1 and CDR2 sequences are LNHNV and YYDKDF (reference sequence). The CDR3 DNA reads TGTGCCACCAGCAGAAGGCGCGGTACCGGGGAGCTGTTTTTT. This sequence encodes CATSRRRGTGELFF.

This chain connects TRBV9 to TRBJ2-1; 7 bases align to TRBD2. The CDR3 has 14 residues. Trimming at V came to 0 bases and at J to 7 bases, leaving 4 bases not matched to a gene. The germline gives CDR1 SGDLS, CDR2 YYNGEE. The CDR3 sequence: CASSVDQRGNEQFF. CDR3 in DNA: TGTGCCAGCAGCGTAGACCAGCGGGGTAATGAGCAGTTCTTC. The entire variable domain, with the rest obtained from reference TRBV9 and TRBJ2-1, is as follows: DSGVTQTPKHLITATGQRVTLRCSPRSGDLSVYWYQQSLDQGLQFLIQYYNGEERAKGNILERFSAQQFPDLHSELNLSSLELGDSALYFCASSVDQRGNEQFFGPGTRLTVL.

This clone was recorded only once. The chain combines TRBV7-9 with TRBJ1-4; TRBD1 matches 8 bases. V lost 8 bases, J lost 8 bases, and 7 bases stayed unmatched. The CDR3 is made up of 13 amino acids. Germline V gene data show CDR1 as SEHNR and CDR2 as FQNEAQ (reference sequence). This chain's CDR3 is CASSAGGVEKLFF. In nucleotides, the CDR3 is TGTGCCAGCTCCGCAGGGGGCGTCGAAAAACTGTTTTTT.

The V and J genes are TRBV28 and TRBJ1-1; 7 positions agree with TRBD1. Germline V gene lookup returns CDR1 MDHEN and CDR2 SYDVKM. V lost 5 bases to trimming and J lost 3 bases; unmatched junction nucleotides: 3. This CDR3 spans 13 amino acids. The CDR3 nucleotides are TGTGCCAGCAGTCCGACAGGGTACACTGAAGCTTTCTTT. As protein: CASSPTGYTEAFF.

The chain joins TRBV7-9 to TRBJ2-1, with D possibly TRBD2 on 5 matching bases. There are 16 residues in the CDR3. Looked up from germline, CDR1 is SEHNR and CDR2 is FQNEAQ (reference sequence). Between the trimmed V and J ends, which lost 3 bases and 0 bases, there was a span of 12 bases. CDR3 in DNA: TGTGCCAGCAGCTTGAGGGAGACGAGCTCCTACAATGAGCAGTTCTTC. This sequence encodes CASSLRETSSYNEQFF.

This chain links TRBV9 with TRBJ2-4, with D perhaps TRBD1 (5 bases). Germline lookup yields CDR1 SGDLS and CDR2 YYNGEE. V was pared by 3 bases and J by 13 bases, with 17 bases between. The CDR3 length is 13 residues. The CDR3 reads CASSEGLGVSQYF. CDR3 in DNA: TGTGCCAGCAGCGAAGGATTAGGGGTGAGCCAGTACTTC.

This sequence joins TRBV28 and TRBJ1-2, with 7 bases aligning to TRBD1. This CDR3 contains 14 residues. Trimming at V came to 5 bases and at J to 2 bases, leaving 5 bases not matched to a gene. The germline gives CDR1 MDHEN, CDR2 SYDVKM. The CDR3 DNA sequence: TGTGCCAGCAGTGTACAGGGGATAAACTATGGCTACACCTTC. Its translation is CASSVQGINYGYTF.

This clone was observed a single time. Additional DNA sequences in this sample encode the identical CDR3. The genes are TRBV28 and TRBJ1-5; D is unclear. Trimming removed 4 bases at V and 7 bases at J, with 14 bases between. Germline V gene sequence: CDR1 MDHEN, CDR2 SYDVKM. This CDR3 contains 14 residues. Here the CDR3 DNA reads TGTGCCAGCAGTTCTTCAGGTTCCGGACAGCCCCAGCATTTT. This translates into CASSSSGSGQPQHF.

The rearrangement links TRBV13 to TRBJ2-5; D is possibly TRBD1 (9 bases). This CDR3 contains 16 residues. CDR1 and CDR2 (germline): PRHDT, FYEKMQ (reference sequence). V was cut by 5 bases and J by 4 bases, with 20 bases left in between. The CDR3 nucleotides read TGTGCCAGCAGCATAGCGGGACAGGGAGTAAGAGAGACCCAGTACTTC. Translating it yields CASSIAGQGVRETQYF. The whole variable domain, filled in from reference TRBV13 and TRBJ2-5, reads AAGVIQSPRHLIKEKRETATLKCYPIPRHDTVYWYQQGPGQDPQFLISFYEKMQSDKGSIPDRFSAQQFSDYHSELNMSSLELGDSALYFCASSIAGQGVRETQYFGPGTRLLVL.

CDR3 loop: CASSYSGTGSTEQYF. Here the CDR3 DNA reads TGTGCCAGCAGTTACTCCGGGACAGGGTCAACCGAGCAGTACTTC. V usage is TRBV6-6 and J usage is TRBJ2-7, with TRBD1 matching 9 bases. Germline assignment: CDR1 MNHNY and CDR2 SVGAGI (reference sequence). The CDR3 runs to 15 residues. V dropped 0 bases and J dropped 6; count of bases not matched to a gene: 6.

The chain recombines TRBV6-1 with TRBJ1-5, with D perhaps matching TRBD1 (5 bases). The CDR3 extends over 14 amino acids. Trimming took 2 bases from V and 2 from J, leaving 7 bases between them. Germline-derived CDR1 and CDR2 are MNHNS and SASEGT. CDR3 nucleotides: TGTGCCAGCAGTGAACCGACAGGCAATCAGCCCCAGCATTTT. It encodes CASSEPTGNQPQHF.

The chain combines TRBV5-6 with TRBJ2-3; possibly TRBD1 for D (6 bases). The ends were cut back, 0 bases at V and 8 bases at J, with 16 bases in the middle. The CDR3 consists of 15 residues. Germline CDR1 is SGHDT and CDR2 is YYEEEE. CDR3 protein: CASSLGQGSSFTQYF. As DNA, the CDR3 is TGTGCCAGCAGCTTGGGCCAGGGGTCGAGTTTTACGCAGTATTTT.

The CDR3 sequence is CASSMGRAKDTQYF. The CDR3 nucleotides read TGTGCCAGTAGTATGGGGAGGGCCAAAGATACGCAGTATTTT. This rearrangement joins TRBV19 to TRBJ2-3; 7 bases line up with TRBD2. Unmatched junction bases numbered 5, after V lost 3 bases and J lost 5 bases. The length of the CDR3 is 14 residues. The germline V gene has CDR1 LNHDA and CDR2 SQIVND (reference sequence).

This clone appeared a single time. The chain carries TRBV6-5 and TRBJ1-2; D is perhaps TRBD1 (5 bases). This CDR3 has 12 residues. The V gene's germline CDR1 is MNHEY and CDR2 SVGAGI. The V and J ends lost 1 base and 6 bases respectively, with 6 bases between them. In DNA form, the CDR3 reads TGTGCCAGCAGTTACTTAGGGGATGGCTACACCTTC. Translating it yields CASSYLGDGYTF.

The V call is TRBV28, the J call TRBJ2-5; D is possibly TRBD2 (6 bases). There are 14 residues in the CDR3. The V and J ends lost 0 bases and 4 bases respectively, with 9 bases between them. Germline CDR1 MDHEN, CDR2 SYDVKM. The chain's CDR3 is CASSLWDGGETQYF. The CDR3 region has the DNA TGTGCCAGCAGTTTATGGGACGGGGGAGAGACCCAGTACTTC.

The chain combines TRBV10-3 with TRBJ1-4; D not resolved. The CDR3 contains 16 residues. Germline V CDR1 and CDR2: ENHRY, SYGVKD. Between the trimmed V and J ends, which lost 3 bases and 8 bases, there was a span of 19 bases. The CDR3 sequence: CAISDSRGTGQEKLFF. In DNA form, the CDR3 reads TGTGCCATCAGTGATTCCCGAGGAACGGGTCAAGAAAAACTGTTTTTT.

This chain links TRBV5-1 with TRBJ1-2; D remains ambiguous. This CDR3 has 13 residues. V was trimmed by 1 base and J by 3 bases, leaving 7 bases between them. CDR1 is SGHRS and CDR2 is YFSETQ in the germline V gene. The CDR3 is CASSLTSDYGYTF. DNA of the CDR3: TGCGCCAGCAGCTTGACCAGCGACTATGGCTACACCTTC.

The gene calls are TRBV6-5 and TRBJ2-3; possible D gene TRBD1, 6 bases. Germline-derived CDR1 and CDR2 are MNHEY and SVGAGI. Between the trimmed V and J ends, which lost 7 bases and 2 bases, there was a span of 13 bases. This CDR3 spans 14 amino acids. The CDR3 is CASKTGTITDTQYF. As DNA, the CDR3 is TGTGCCAGCAAAACCGGGACAATCACAGATACGCAGTATTTT.